These 19 T cell receptor beta chains share one sample of origin, sequenced in a study of regulatory T cells in long-lasting Graves disease. Time point meaning: newly diagnosed GD, antithyroid drugs for less than 3 months. Isolated PBMC RNA provided the starting material for the TCR library. Researchers made TCR beta libraries by using iRepertoire HTBI primers and running Arm-PCR on CDR3 regions. TCRdb used MiXCR to reprocess the multiplex PCR reads, holding one entry per CDR3 protein. In the table there are about 520,000 distinct CDR3 sequences, 12% of which are singletons. The same sample was also studied in work on T cells in Graves' hyperthyroidism and ophthalmopathy.

The starting material was peripheral blood mononuclear cells (PBMCs), obtained at new diagnosis, from a patient treated with antithyroid drugs. The source is a woman in her 30s with Graves disease.

This clonotype was seen repeatedly, ten times or more. This rearrangement joins TRBV18 to TRBJ2-7; tentatively, D is TRBD2 (6 bases). CDR3 length: 15 amino acids. V lost 0 bases and J lost 6, with 15 bases in between. Germline V gene lookup returns CDR1 KGHSH and CDR2 LQKENI. This CDR3 is CASSPPGGGMGEQYF. The CDR3 DNA follows: TGTGCCAGCTCACCACCGGGAGGCGGAATGGGCGAGCAGTACTTC.

This clonotype was seen repeatedly, ten times or more. V and J are TRBV28 and TRBJ1-6; TRBD1 agrees at 8 bases. The germline V gene encodes CDR1 MDHEN and CDR2 SYDVKM. With 6 bases clipped from V and 10 bases from J, the junction kept 8 bases outside the gene matches. CDR3 length equals 14 residues. Here the CDR3 reads CASRRQGFGSPLHF. CDR3 sequence (DNA): TGTGCCAGCAGAAGACAGGGGTTCGGGTCACCCCTCCACTTT.

With regard to this clonotype: Sequence at one end of the junction differs from germline and may be a read error. V usage is TRBV19 and J usage is TRBJ1-6; TRBD1 matches at 7 bases. Per germline, CDR1 LNHDA and CDR2 SQIVND (reference sequence). CDR3 length: 15 residues. The CDR3 bases are TGTGCCAGTAGTACAAAGACAGGGTCTAATCCACCCCTCCACTTT. Translation: CASSTKTGSNPPLHF.

The table lists this clonotype with many counts. This chain links TRBV10-3 with TRBJ2-1; D is undetermined. V was trimmed by 8 bases and J by 0 bases, leaving 11 bases between them. Germline CDR1 reads ENHRY; CDR2 reads SYGVKD. The CDR3 contains 14 residues. CDR3 nucleotide sequence: TGTGCCATCCGTCCGCGGAGCTCCTACAATGAGCAGTTCTTC. This translates into CAIRPRSSYNEQFF.

This clonotype occurred many times. The chain employs TRBV11-2 and TRBJ2-7, with D maybe TRBD1 (6 bases). The germline CDR1 and CDR2 sequences are SGHAT and FQNNGV. The length of the CDR3 is 17 residues. Trimming pared 1 base from V and 0 bases from J, leaving 16 bases between. The chain's CDR3 is CASSLVETGTYSYEQYF. CDR3 nucleotide sequence: TGTGCCAGCAGCTTAGTTGAGACAGGCACTTACTCCTACGAGCAGTACTTC.

The table lists this clonotype with many counts. This sequence joins TRBV11-2 and TRBJ2-7, with 10 bases lining up with TRBD2. CDR1 and CDR2 from the germline V gene are SGHAT and FQNNGV. J was trimmed by 2 bases and V by 2 bases; bases with no gene match: 0. The CDR3 runs 14 residues. This chain's CDR3 is CASSLTSGTYEQYF. The CDR3 nucleotides are TGTGCCAGCAGCTTAACTAGCGGGACCTACGAGCAGTACTTC.

This clonotype came up many times. The junction and the germline gene differ at one end; a read error may be behind it. V is TRBV5-1 and J is TRBJ2-3; D gene uncertain. CDR3 length: 13 residues. Germline V gives CDR1 SGHRS, CDR2 YFSETQ. DNA of the CDR3: TGTGCCAGCAGCTTGTGGGGCACAGATACGCAGTATTTT. It is translated as CASSLWGTDTQYF.

This clonotype has at least ten counts. The chain couples TRBV20-1 to TRBJ1-1, with D hard to call. The CDR3 spans 12 residues. Per the germline V gene, CDR1 is DFQATT and CDR2 is SNEGSKA (reference sequence). Trimming removed 4 bases from V and 8 bases from J, with 14 bases in between. CDR3 in amino acids: CSANKIGPEAFF. The CDR3 DNA reads as TGCAGTGCTAATAAGATCGGGCCCGAAGCTTTCTTT.

This clonotype has a handful of counts. This chain joins TRBV18 and TRBJ2-6; D is uncertain. Trimming cost V 1 base and J 2 bases, with 15 bases left between them. CDR3 length: 18 residues. CDR1 KGHSH and CDR2 LQKENI come from the germline V gene. CDR3 sequence reads: CASSPRKGTLAGANVLTF. CDR3 nucleotide sequence: TGTGCCAGCTCACCACGAAAGGGCACCCTGGCTGGGGCCAACGTCCTGACTTTC.

This clonotype occurred many times. The rearrangement links TRBV5-1 to TRBJ2-2; 9 nucleotides line up with TRBD2. The CDR3 length is 15 residues. Per germline, CDR1 SGHRS and CDR2 YFSETQ. The ends lost 0 bases at V and 4 bases at J; junction bases unmatched: 1. The DNA of the CDR3 is TGCGCCAGCAGCTTGGTTAGCGGGAGCACCGGGGAGCTGTTTTTT. Translated, it gives CASSLVSGSTGELFF.

V is TRBV7-9 and J is TRBJ1-6, with a weak D call TRBD1 (5 bases). This CDR3 region has 17 residues. The ends were cut back, 3 bases at V and 8 bases at J, with 20 bases in the middle. CDR1 and CDR2 from the germline V gene are SEHNR and FQNEAQ (reference sequence). The chain's CDR3 is CASSFLDRGWWDSPLHF. The CDR3 region has the DNA TGTGCCAGCAGCTTTCTGGACCGGGGGTGGTGGGATTCACCCCTCCACTTT.

At least ten counts were recorded for this clonotype. As DNA, the CDR3 is TGTGCCAGCAGTGCCGCTATTGAGCAGTTCTTC. It yields the protein CASSAAIEQFF. The rearrangement uses TRBV2 and TRBJ2-1; D gene uncertain. Trimming cost V 4 bases and J 9 bases, with 7 bases left between them. CDR3 size: 11 residues. Germline loops: CDR1 SNHLY, CDR2 FYNNEI. Full variable domain (outside the CDR3, taken from reference TRBV2 and TRBJ2-1): EPEVTQTPSHQVTQMGQEVILRCVPISNHLYFYWYRQILGQKVEFLVSFYNNEISEKSEIFDDQFSVERPDGSNFTLKIRSTKLEDSAMYFCASSAAIEQFFGPGTRLTVL.

This clonotype was observed many times. Here the CDR3 DNA reads TGTGCCAGTAGTATATGGGCCCTCGGGGGCTACACCTTC. Residues: CASSIWALGGYTF. The genes are TRBV19 and TRBJ1-2, with D uncertain. The ends were cut back, 2 bases at V and 8 bases at J, with 12 bases in the middle. This CDR3 contains 13 residues. Per germline, CDR1 LNHDA and CDR2 SQIVND (reference sequence).

The table lists this clonotype with many counts. The chain combines TRBV29-1 with TRBJ1-2; 7 nucleotides align to TRBD1. V dropped 5 bases and J dropped 8; count of bases not matched to a gene: 8. Germline CDR1 and CDR2: SQVTM and ANQGSEA. The CDR3 contains 12 residues. The CDR3 DNA sequence: TGCAGCGTTAAAGGGGGCGCCAACGGCTACACCTTC. Amino acid sequence: CSVKGGANGYTF.

The chain links TRBV5-8 to TRBJ2-7; possibly TRBD2 for D (5 bases). CDR3 length: 10 residues. The V and J ends lost 10 bases and 6 bases respectively, with 11 bases between them. Per germline, CDR1 SGHTS and CDR2 YDEGEE. The chain's CDR3 is CAGRGSEQYF. The CDR3 DNA sequence: TGTGCCGGCCGAGGGAGCGAGCAGTACTTC. Full variable domain (rest looked up from reference TRBV5-8 and TRBJ2-7): EAGVTQSPTHLIKTRGQQATLRCSPISGHTSVYWYQQALGLGLQFLLWYDEGEERNRGNFPPRFSGRQFPNYSSELNVNALELEDSALYLCAGRGSEQYFGPGTRLTVT.

This clonotype occurred a few times. This rearrangement joins TRBV15 to TRBJ2-3; 9 positions match TRBD2. Trimming took 2 bases from V and 4 from J; bases not matched to a gene: 10. There are 17 residues in the CDR3. Germline lookup yields CDR1 LNHNV and CDR2 YYDKDF (reference sequence). CDR3 nucleotides: TGTGCCACCAGCAGATCGCTAGCGGGAAGGATCCCAGATACGCAGTATTTT. This encodes CATSRSLAGRIPDTQYF.

V and J are TRBV7-8 and TRBJ1-2, with 10 bases lining up with TRBD1. The CDR3 spans 14 residues. The germline V gene has CDR1 SGHVS and CDR2 FQNEAQ. J was trimmed by 6 bases and V by 5 bases; bases with no gene match: 6. The CDR3 DNA is TGTGCCAGCAGCCAGGACAGGGGGTGGCATGGCTACACCTTC. Protein product: CASSQDRGWHGYTF.

This clonotype was seen ten or more times. V is TRBV2 and J is TRBJ2-1, with TRBD2 as a possible D gene (6 bases). CDR1 is SNHLY and CDR2 is FYNNEI in the germline V gene. The CDR3 runs 14 residues. The germline V and J ends were trimmed by 6 bases and 6 bases, with 15 bases remaining between them. The CDR3 DNA reads as TGTGCCAGCAGACCTCTGGGGGGTGGCAATGAGCAGTTCTTC. It is translated as CASRPLGGGNEQFF.

This clonotype was picked up many times. This chain uses TRBV11-2 with TRBJ2-7; the match to TRBD1 covers 7 bases. Trimming at V came to 5 bases and at J to 2 bases, leaving 6 bases not matched to a gene. This CDR3 spans 14 amino acids. Germline V CDR1 and CDR2: SGHAT, FQNNGV. The DNA of the CDR3 is TGTGCCAGCAGCGTTGACAGGGTGACCTACGAGCAGTACTTC. It codes for CASSVDRVTYEQYF.